This TCR beta chain derives from a study of siplizumab effects on memory and regulatory T cells. Findings and caveats of the study: Mappable alloreactive CD4+ clones were on average around 69% Treg-derived with siplizumab, around 30% in controls. The mapping of alloreactive clones to unstimulated subsets covered only a minor fraction of them. Both greater diversity than memory cells and a major contribution to the alloresponse seemed to characterize naive T cells. Confirmation that proliferating Tregs from siplizumab cultures had suppressive function was not obtained.

TCRdb's copy holds only in-frame clones and misses some; the assay was immunoSEQ multiplex PCR. Of roughly 62,000 clones listed, roughly 93% are singletons. From germline, CDR1 is SQVTM and CDR2 ANQGSEA. This CDR3 is built from 13 residues. V lost 7 bases to trimming and J lost 5 bases; unmatched junction nucleotides: 4. Notes on this clone: Antigen: not known.

The receptor comes from a human donor in good health. The chain couples TRBV29-1 to TRBJ2-2; 10 bases agree with TRBD1. The sample comprised CD8+ T cells sorted from blood. In DNA, the CDR3 is TGCAGCGCACGACAGGGGGCAACCGGGGAGCTGTTTTTT. Its protein is CSARQGATGELFF.